This record looks at one TCR beta chain sequence and its context. Its matching antigen is unknown. The data originate from a study of CXCR3-negative and CXCR3-positive naive CD8 T cells. The CDR3 is made up of 13 amino acids. Germline CDR1 and CDR2: SQVTM and ANQGSEA. Study-wide results and caveats: Across naive subsets, surface CD5 expression was comparable, and TCR strength was inferred from properties of the TRB CDR3.

5' RACE with UMI labels generated the TRB cDNA libraries. Reprocessing the 5' RACE reads, TCRdb reports a single entry for every CDR3 protein and omits DNA. This sample's table reports about 26,000 distinct CDR3 sequences. The chain carries TRBV29-1 and TRBJ2-5; TCRdb returns TRBD1, unconfirmable since there is no DNA. The source is a human donor in good health. Some clones in this sample may be carry-over from other donors' samples. The source material was naive CXCR3- CD8+ T cells from blood. Subset indicated: CD45RO-CCR7+CD27+CD95- naive CD8+ T cells lacking CXCR3 (TNR3-). CDR3 region: CSVNRAVQETQYF.